This TCR beta chain was obtained from a study of cytotoxic CD8 clonotypes in ibrutinib-treated CLL. Background on the study: Investigators reported about 25 partial and 2 complete responses; after median around 63 months, 14 patients remained remitted and roughly 12 progressed.

Generated by immunoSEQ multiplex PCR, the TCRdb table keeps only in-frame clones and is missing some. In the table there are about 120,000 clones, roughly 60% of which are singletons. This CDR3 is 15 amino acids long. Per germline, CDR1 MNHNY and CDR2 SVGAGI (reference sequence). The V gene end was trimmed by 4 bases and the J gene end by 15 bases; junction bases not matched to a gene: 10. This TCR came from a human donor with chronic lymphocytic leukemia. The chain is built from TRBV6-6 and TRBJ2-1; TRBD2 aligns across 15 bases. This specimen was PBMCs, taken after 24 months of ibrutinib treatment. The CDR3 coding sequence is TGTGCCAGCAGTTCCAGGACTAGCGGGGGGGCCATCTTGTTCTTC. As protein: CASSSRTSGGAILFF.